Below, 13 T cell receptor beta chains from the same sample are listed, as sequenced in a study of OX40 agonist ivuxolimab in advanced cancers. Profiling relied on immunoSEQ multiplex PCR, and the TCRdb table lists in-frame clones only, not all of them. Among 50,000 to 65,000 clones, over 80% were seen once, and the ten largest hold over 10%. The sample here was CD4+ or CD8+ T cells sorted from blood, taken in a trial of the OX40 agonist ivuxolimab. Every receptor here comes from an adult with an advanced solid tumor such as melanoma, head and neck, liver or kidney cancer.

V usage is TRBV25-1 and J usage is TRBJ1-3, with TRBD1 matching over 8 bases. Germline CDR1 is MGHDK and CDR2 is SYGVNS. The CDR3 totals 13 residues. Trimming at V came to 6 bases and at J to 10 bases, leaving 8 bases not matched to a gene. CDR3 sequence (DNA): TGTGCCAGCAGCTTCGGACAGGGAGGGACCATATATTTT. Translation: CASSFGQGGTIYF.

This chain connects TRBV11-1 to TRBJ2-5; D call uncertain. V was pared by 2 bases and J by 1 base, with 8 bases between. The CDR3 length is 14 residues. The germline gives CDR1 SGHAT, CDR2 FQDESV (reference sequence). In DNA form, the CDR3 reads TGTGCCAGCAGCTTACTGGGAACCCAAGAGACCCAGTACTTC. Protein: CASSLLGTQETQYF. The variable domain in full, with the rest retrieved from reference TRBV11-1 and TRBJ2-5, is EAEVAQSPRYKITEKSQAVAFWCDPISGHATLYWYRQILGQGPELLVQFQDESVVDDSQLPKDRFSAERLKGVDSTLKIQPAELGDSAMYLCASSLLGTQETQYFGPGTRLLVL.

The chain links TRBV30 to TRBJ2-7, with 7 bases fitting TRBD1. The CDR3 is 14 amino acids. CDR1 and CDR2 from the germline V gene are GTSNPN and SVGIG (reference sequence). The V and J ends lost 0 bases and 4 bases, in that order; junction bases with no gene match: 6. The CDR3 protein is CAWSVAGTVYEQYF. Written as DNA, the CDR3 is TGTGCCTGGAGTGTGGCCGGGACAGTATACGAGCAGTACTTC.

The chain combines TRBV2 with TRBJ2-1; D gene unclear. Germline lookup yields CDR1 SNHLY and CDR2 FYNNEI. V dropped 1 base and J dropped 7 bases, with 8 bases sitting between them. CDR3 size: 13 residues. The CDR3 region is CASSEEFRNEQFF. CDR3 coding DNA: TGTGCCAGCAGTGAAGAGTTTCGGAATGAGCAGTTCTTC.

The chain employs TRBV4-3 and TRBJ2-1; 10 bases agree with TRBD2. V gave up 4 bases and J gave up 5 bases; unmatched junction bases: 2. The CDR3 is 14 residues long. Germline assignment: CDR1 LGHNA and CDR2 YSLEER. The CDR3 is CASSRGTSDNEQFF. CDR3 sequence (DNA): TGCGCCAGCAGCCGCGGGACTAGCGACAATGAGCAGTTCTTC.

The genes are TRBV4-3 and TRBJ2-3; a weak D match, TRBD2 (6 bases). The CDR3 consists of 16 residues. Per the germline V gene, CDR1 is LGHNA and CDR2 is YSLEER. Trimming removed 4 bases from V and 0 bases from J, with 14 bases in between. The CDR3 is CASSLGAGYSTDTQYF. The CDR3 DNA reads TGCGCCAGCAGCCTAGGGGCGGGGTATAGCACAGATACGCAGTATTTT.

J is TRBJ1-2 and V is TRBV10-3; D unresolved. V lost 2 bases and J lost 8, with 15 bases in between. CDR1 is ENHRY, CDR2 SYGVKD, per germline. This CDR3 comprises 14 residues. CDR3 amino acids: CAISEPPQVEGYTF. Here the CDR3 DNA reads TGTGCCATCAGTGAGCCGCCCCAAGTCGAGGGCTACACCTTC.

The chain recombines TRBV19 with TRBJ2-7, with D perhaps given as TRBD1 or TRBD2 (5 bases each). Germline V gene lookup returns CDR1 LNHDA and CDR2 SQIVND (reference sequence). V lost 5 bases and J lost 0, with 11 bases in between. CDR3 size: 14 residues. The chain's CDR3 is CASSASGTSYEQYF. The CDR3 bases are TGTGCCAGTAGTGCCTCCGGGACCTCCTACGAGCAGTACTTC.

This clone was found a few times. This chain connects TRBV10-3 to TRBJ2-3; 8 bases match TRBD2. The CDR3 has 17 amino acids. Unmatched junction bases numbered 11, after V lost 4 bases and J lost 2 bases. The germline CDR1 and CDR2 sequences are ENHRY and SYGVKD. The chain's CDR3 is CAISGGTAGGDTDTQYF. The CDR3 DNA reads TGTGCCATCAGTGGGGGTACGGCGGGAGGAGACACAGATACGCAGTATTTT.

The CDR3 sequence: CASSSGIADTQYF. CDR3 nucleotides: TGCGCCAGCAGTTCTGGGATCGCAGATACGCAGTATTTT. V is TRBV5-1 and J is TRBJ2-3; D gene uncertain. The V end lost 5 bases, the J end lost 4 bases, and 11 bases lay between the germline ends. Germline V gene sequence: CDR1 SGHRS, CDR2 YFSETQ. The CDR3 extends over 13 amino acids.

The CDR3 DNA is TGTGCCAGCAGTCCCCTGGCCTGGAGTGATTCACCCCTCCACTTT. Translation: CASSPLAWSDSPLHF. The genes are TRBV27 and TRBJ1-6, with no clear D. Germline assignment: CDR1 MNHEY and CDR2 SMNVEV (reference sequence). The CDR3 runs 15 residues. Deletions cut 5 bases from V and 8 bases from J, with 16 bases between.

The rearrangement joins TRBV2 to TRBJ2-5; 7 nucleotides align to TRBD1. The CDR3 sequence is 15 residues long. The V and J ends lost 1 base and 7 bases, in that order; junction bases with no gene match: 9. Germline-derived CDR1 and CDR2 are SNHLY and FYNNEI. The CDR3 DNA follows: TGTGCCAGCAGTGAAGAGGCCAGGGGGTGGGCGACCCAGTACTTC. It translates to CASSEEARGWATQYF.

CDR3 nucleotide sequence: TGTGCCAGCAGCTCCCGGGACGGATACAATGAGCAGTTCTTC. It is translated as CASSSRDGYNEQFF. The chain has TRBV7-9 and TRBJ2-1; D tentatively reads TRBD1 or TRBD2 (5 bases each). The CDR3 covers 14 residues. The V gene's germline CDR1 is SEHNR and CDR2 FQNEAQ (reference sequence). With 4 bases removed from V and 4 bases from J, the gap between germline ends came to 11 bases.